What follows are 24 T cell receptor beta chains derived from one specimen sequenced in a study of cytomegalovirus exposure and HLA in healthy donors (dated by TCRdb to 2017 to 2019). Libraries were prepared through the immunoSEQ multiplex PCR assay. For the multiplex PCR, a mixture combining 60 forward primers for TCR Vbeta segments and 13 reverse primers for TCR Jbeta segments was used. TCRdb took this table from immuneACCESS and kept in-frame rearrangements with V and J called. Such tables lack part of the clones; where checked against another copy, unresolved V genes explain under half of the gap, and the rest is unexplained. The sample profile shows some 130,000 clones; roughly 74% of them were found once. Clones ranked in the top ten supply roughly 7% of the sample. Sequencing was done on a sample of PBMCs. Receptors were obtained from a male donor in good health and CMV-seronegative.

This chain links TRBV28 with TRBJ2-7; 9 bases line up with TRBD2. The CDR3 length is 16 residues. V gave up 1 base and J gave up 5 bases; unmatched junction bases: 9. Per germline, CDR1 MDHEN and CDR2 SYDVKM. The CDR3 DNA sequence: TGTGCCAGCAGTTTATTTGGCGGGAGGGTTCCCCACGAGCAGTACTTC. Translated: CASSLFGGRVPHEQYF.

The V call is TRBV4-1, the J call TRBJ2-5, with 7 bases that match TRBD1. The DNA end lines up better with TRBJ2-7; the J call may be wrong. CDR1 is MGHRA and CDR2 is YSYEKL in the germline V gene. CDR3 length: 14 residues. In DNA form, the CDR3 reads TGCGCCAGCAGCTTCAGACAGGGACCCTACGAGCAGTACTTC. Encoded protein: CASSFRQGPYEQYF.

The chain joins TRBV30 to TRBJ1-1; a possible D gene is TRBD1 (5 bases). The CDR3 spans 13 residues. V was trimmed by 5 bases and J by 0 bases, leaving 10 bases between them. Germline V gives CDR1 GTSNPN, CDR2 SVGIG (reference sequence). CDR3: CAWADSLNTEAFF. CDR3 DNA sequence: TGTGCCTGGGCCGACAGTCTGAACACTGAAGCTTTCTTT. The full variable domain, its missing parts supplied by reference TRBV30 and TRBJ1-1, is SQTIHQWPATLVQPVGSPLSLECTVEGTSNPNLYWYRQAAGRGLQLLFYSVGIGQISSEVPQNLSASRPQDRQFILSSKKLLLSDSGFYLCAWADSLNTEAFFGQGTRLTVV.

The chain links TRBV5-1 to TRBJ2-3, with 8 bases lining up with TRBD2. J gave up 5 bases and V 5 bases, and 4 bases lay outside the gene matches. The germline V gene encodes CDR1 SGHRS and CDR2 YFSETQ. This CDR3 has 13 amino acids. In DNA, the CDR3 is TGCGCCAGCAGACCCGCGGGAGGAGATACGCAGTATTTT. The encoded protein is CASRPAGGDTQYF.

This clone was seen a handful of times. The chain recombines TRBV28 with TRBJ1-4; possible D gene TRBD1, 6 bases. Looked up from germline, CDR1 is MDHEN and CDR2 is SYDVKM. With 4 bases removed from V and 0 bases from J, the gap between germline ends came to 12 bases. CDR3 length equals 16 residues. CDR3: CASSSPSGATNEKLFF. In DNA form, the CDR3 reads TGTGCCAGCAGTTCCCCCTCAGGGGCAACTAATGAAAAACTGTTTTTT.

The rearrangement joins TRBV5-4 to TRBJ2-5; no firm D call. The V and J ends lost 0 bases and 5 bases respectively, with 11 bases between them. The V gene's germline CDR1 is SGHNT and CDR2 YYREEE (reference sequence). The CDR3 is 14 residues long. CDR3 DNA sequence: TGTGCCAGCAGCTTGGGCGGCGACGGGGAGACCCAGTACTTC. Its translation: CASSLGGDGETQYF.

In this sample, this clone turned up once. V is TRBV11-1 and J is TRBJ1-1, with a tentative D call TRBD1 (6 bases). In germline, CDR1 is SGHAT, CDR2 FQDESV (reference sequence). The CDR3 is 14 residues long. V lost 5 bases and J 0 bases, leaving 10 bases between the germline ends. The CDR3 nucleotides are TGTGCCAGCAGCAGGACAGTGATGAACACTGAAGCTTTCTTT. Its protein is CASSRTVMNTEAFF. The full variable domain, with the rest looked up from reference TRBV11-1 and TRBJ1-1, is EAEVAQSPRYKITEKSQAVAFWCDPISGHATLYWYRQILGQGPELLVQFQDESVVDDSQLPKDRFSAERLKGVDSTLKIQPAELGDSAMYLCASSRTVMNTEAFFGQGTRLTVV.

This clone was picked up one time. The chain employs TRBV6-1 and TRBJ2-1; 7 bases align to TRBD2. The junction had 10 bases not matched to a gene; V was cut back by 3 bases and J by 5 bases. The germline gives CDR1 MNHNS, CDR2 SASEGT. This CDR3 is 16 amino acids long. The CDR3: CASSDLVRERDNEQFF. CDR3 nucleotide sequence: TGTGCCAGCAGTGATCTGGTGCGGGAGCGGGACAATGAGCAGTTCTTC.

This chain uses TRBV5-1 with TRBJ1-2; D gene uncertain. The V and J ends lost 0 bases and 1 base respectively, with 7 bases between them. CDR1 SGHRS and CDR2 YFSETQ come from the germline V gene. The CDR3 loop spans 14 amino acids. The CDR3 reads CASSLDPLNYGYTF. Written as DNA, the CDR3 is TGCGCCAGCAGCTTGGATCCACTTAACTATGGCTACACCTTC.

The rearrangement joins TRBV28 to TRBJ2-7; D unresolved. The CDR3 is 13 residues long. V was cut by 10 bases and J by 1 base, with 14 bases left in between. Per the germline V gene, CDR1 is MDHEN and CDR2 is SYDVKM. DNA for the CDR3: TGTGCCACCCTTAGCACGGTTTCCTACGAGCAGTACTTC. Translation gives CATLSTVSYEQYF. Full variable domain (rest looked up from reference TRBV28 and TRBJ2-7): DVKVTQSSRYLVKRTGEKVFLECVQDMDHENMFWYRQDPGLGLRLIYFSYDVKMKEKGDIPEGYSVSREKKERFSLILESASTNQTSMYLCATLSTVSYEQYFGPGTRLTVT.

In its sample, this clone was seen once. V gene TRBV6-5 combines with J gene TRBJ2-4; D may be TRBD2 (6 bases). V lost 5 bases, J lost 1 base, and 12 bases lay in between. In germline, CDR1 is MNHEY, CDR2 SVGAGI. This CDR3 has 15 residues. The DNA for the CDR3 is TGTGCCAGCAGTCCGGGGGACTTTGCCAAAAACATTCAGTACTTC. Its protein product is CASSPGDFAKNIQYF.

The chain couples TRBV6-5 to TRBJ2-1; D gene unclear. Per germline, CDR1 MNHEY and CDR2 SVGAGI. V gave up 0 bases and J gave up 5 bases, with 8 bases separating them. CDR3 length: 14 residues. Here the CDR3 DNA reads TGTGCCAGCAGTTACTCGGCTACAGACAATGAGCAGTTCTTC. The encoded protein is CASSYSATDNEQFF.

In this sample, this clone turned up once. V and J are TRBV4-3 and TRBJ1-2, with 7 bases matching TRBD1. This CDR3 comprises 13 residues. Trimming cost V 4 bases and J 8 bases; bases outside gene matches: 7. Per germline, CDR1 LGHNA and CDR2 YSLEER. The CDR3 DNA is TGCGCCAGCAGCCCTATCACAGGGGAGGGCTACACCTTC. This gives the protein CASSPITGEGYTF.

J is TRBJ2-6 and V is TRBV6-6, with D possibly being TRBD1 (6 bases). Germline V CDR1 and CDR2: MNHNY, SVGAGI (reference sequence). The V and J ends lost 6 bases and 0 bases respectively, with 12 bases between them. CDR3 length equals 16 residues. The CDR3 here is CASSRTVLSGANVLTF. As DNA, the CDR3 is TGTGCCAGCAGCCGGACAGTCCTCTCTGGGGCCAACGTCCTGACTTTC.

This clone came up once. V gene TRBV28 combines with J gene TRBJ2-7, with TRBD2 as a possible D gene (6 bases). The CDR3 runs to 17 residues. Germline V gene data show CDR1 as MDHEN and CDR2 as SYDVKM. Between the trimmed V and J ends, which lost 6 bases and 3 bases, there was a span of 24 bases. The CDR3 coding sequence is TGTGCCAGCAGCTCATTCCCAGAGCGGCGGGGAGTCTACGAGCAGTACTTC. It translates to CASSSFPERRGVYEQYF.

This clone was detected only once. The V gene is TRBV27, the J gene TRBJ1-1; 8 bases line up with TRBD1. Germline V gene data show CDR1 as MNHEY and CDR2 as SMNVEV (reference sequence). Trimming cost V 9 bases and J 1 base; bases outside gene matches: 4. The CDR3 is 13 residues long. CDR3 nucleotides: TGTGCCAGTACCAGGGGGCGGAACACTGAAGCTTTCTTT. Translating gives CASTRGRNTEAFF.

The CDR3 region has the DNA TGTGCCAGCAGCCCTACTAAGGGGTTGAATGAAAAACTGTTTTTT. This translates into CASSPTKGLNEKLFF. V and J are TRBV5-8 and TRBJ1-4, with TRBD1 as a possible D gene (5 bases). The germline gives CDR1 SGHTS, CDR2 YDEGEE. The CDR3 is 15 amino acids. The ends were cut back, 4 bases at V and 5 bases at J, with 15 bases in the middle.

CDR3 protein: CASSVGQGTDTQYF. CDR3 DNA sequence: TGTGCCAGCAGCGTAGGCCAGGGGACAGATACGCAGTATTTT. This chain uses TRBV9 with TRBJ2-3; D may be TRBD1 (6 bases). CDR1 and CDR2 from the germline V gene are SGDLS and YYNGEE. The CDR3 spans 14 residues. The V end was cut by 0 bases, the J end by 3 bases, with 8 bases between.

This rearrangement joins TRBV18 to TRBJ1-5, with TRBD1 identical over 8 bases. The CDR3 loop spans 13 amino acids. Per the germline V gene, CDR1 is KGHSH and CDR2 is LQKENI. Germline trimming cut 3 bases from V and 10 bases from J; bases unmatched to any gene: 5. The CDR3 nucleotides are TGTGCCAGCTCACCGCAGACAGGGGACCCCCAGCATTTT. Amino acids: CASSPQTGDPQHF.

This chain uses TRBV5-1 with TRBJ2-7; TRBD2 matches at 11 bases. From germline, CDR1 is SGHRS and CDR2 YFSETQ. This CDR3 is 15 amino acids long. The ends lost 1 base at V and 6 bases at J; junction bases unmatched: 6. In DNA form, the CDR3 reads TGCGCCAGCAGCTTGCTTAGCGGGAGGGACGGCGAGCAGTACTTC. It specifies CASSLLSGRDGEQYF.

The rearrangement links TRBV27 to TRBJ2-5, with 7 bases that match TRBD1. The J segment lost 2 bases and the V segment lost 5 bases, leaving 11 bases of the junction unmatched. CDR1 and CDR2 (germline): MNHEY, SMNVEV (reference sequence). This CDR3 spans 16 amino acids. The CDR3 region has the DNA TGTGCCAGCAGTCGAAGCGACAGGGTAGAGCAAGAGACCCAGTACTTC. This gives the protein CASSRSDRVEQETQYF.

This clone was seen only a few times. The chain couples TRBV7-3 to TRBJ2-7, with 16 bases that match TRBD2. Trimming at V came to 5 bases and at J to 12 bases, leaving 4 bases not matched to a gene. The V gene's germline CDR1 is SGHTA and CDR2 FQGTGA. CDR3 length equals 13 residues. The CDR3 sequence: CASSPGTSGRVYF. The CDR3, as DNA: TGTGCCAGCAGCCCAGGGACTAGCGGGAGGGTGTACTTC.

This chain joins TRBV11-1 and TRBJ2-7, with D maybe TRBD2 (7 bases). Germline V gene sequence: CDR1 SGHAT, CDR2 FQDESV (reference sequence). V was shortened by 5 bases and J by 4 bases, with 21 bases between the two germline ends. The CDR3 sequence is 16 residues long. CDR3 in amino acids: CASSHRGSGGRYEQYF. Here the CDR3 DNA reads TGTGCCAGCAGCCACCGTGGGTCGGGGGGCAGGTACGAGCAGTACTTC.

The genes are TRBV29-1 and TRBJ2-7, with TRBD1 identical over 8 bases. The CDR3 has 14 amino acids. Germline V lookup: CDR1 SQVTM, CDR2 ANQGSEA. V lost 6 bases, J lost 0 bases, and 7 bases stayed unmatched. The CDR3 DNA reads TGCAGCGTGGTCCCGGACAGGGTCTCCTACGAGCAGTACTTC. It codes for CSVVPDRVSYEQYF.